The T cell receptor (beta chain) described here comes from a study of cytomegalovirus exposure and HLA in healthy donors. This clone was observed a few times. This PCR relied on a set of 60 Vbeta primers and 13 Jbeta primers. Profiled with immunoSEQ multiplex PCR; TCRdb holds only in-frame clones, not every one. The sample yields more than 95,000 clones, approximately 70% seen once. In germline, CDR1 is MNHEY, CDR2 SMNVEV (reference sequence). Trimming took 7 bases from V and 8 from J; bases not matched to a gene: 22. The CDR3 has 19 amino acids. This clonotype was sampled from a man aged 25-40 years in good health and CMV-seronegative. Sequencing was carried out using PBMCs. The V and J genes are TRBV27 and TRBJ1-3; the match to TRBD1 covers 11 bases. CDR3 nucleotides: TGTGCCAGCAACCCCCTCGGGACAGGGGGACTCCAACCTACCGACACCATATATTTT. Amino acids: CASNPLGTGGLQPTDTIYF.